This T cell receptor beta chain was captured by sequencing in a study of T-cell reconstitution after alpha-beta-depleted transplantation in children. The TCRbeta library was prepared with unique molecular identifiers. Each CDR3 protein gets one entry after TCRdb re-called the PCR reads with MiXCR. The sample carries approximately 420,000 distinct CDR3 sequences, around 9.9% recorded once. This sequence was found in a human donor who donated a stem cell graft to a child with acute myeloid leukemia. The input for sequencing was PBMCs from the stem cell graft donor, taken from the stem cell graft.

The CDR3, as DNA: TGCAGCGCAAGCATTTCCTACGAGCAGTACTTC. Its translation: CSASISYEQYF. The chain has TRBV29-1 and TRBJ2-7, with no clear D. Germline V lookup: CDR1 SQVTM, CDR2 ANQGSEA. The CDR3 covers 11 residues. Trimming shortened V by 7 bases and J by 1 base, and 8 bases separated the two germline ends.